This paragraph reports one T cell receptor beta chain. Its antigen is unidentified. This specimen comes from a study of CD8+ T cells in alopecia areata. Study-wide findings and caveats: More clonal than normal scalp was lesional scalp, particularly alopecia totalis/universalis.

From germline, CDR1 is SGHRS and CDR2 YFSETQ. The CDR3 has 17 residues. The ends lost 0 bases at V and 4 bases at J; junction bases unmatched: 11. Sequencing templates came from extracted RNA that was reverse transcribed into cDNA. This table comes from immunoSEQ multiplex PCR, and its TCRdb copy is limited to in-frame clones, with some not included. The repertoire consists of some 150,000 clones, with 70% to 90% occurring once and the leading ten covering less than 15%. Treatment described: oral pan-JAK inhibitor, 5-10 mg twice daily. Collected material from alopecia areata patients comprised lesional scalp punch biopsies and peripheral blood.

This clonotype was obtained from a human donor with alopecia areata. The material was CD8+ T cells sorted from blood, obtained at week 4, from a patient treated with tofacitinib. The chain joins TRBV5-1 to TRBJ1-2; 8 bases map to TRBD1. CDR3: CASSLGGTGASFYGYTF. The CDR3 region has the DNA TGCGCCAGCAGCTTGGGGGGGACAGGAGCTTCCTTCTATGGCTACACCTTC.